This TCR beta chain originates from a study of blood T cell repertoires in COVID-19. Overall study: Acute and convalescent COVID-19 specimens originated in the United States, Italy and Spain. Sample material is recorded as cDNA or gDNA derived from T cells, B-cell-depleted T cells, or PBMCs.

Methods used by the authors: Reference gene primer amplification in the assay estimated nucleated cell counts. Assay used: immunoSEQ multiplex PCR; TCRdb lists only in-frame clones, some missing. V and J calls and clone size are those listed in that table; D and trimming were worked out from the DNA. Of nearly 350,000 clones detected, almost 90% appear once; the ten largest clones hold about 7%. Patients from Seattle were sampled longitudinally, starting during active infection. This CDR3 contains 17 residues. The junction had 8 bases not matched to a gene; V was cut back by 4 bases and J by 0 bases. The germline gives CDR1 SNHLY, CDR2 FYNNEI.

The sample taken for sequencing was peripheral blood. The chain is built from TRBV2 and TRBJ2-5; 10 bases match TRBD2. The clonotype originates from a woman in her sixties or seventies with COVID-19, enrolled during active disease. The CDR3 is CASSGLGLAVYQETQYF. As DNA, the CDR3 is TGTGCCAGCAGTGGGTTAGGACTAGCGGTTTACCAAGAGACCCAGTACTTC.